These 20 T cell receptor beta chains were all obtained from the same sample, sequenced in a study of blood T cell repertoires in COVID-19. The protocol was immunoSEQ multiplex PCR, while the TCRdb copy is restricted to in-frame clones and leaves out a portion. The table lists a few hundred thousand clones, about 90% of them singletons, with around 3% in the top ten. Material: peripheral blood. The source of these receptors is a woman aged 30 to 39 with COVID-19, enrolled during active disease.

About this clone: Other DNA sequences in the sample encode the same CDR3. The chain recombines TRBV7-9 with TRBJ2-3, with no clear D. The germline V and J ends were trimmed by 2 bases and 2 bases, with 5 bases remaining between them. CDR1 and CDR2 from the germline V gene are SEHNR and FQNEAQ (reference sequence). The CDR3 has 13 residues. CDR3 coding DNA: TGTGCCAGCAGCTTACTGTCCACAGATACGCAGTATTTT. Protein product: CASSLLSTDTQYF.

The gene calls are TRBV5-4 and TRBJ1-2; D might be TRBD1 (6 bases). V gave up 4 bases and J gave up 2 bases, with 18 bases separating them. Germline CDR1 and CDR2: SGHNT and YYREEE (reference sequence). The CDR3 runs to 16 residues. The CDR3 nucleotides read TGTGCCAGCAGCCCCGGGGGGCAGGGATCAAACTATGGCTACACCTTC. Translation gives CASSPGGQGSNYGYTF.

V is TRBV10-3 and J is TRBJ1-1, with a possible D match to TRBD1 (6 bases). The CDR3 is 16 amino acids. Deletions cut 0 bases from V and 4 bases from J, with 15 bases between. Per the germline V gene, CDR1 is ENHRY and CDR2 is SYGVKD. The CDR3 sequence is CAISESGRGGVTEAFF. In DNA form, the CDR3 reads TGTGCCATCAGTGAGTCGGGGAGGGGGGGAGTCACTGAAGCTTTCTTT.

The chain uses TRBV6-5 and TRBJ1-5, with D possibly TRBD1 on 6 matching bases. Trimming cost V 8 bases and J 4 bases, with 9 bases left between them. Germline loops: CDR1 MNHEY, CDR2 SVGAGI. This CDR3 contains 12 residues. The CDR3 here is CASGGPNQPQHF. The CDR3, as DNA: TGTGCCAGCGGGGGCCCGAATCAGCCCCAGCATTTT.

The chain employs TRBV10-3 and TRBJ1-5, with D maybe TRBD1 (5 bases). The CDR3 covers 16 residues. V lost 5 bases and J 2 bases, leaving 16 bases between the germline ends. The germline V gene has CDR1 ENHRY and CDR2 SYGVKD. As DNA, the CDR3 is TGTGCCATCAGTAGCGGGAGGGGAGGCGGCAATCAGCCCCAGCATTTT. Translated: CAISSGRGGGNQPQHF.

This sequence joins TRBV9 and TRBJ1-1; D remains ambiguous. Germline assignment: CDR1 SGDLS and CDR2 YYNGEE. The CDR3 runs 13 residues. The V and J ends lost 4 bases and 1 base respectively, with 8 bases between them. The CDR3 region is CASSSRQNTEAFF. Here the CDR3 DNA reads TGTGCCAGCAGCTCCCGACAGAACACTGAAGCTTTCTTT. The complete variable domain, with remaining parts taken from reference TRBV9 and TRBJ1-1, reads DSGVTQTPKHLITATGQRVTLRCSPRSGDLSVYWYQQSLDQGLQFLIQYYNGEERAKGNILERFSAQQFPDLHSELNLSSLELGDSALYFCASSSRQNTEAFFGQGTRLTVV.

The chain is built from TRBV7-2 and TRBJ1-3, with no clear D. V was trimmed by 4 bases and J by 0 bases, leaving 19 bases between them. The CDR3 has 18 amino acids. CDR1 and CDR2 from the germline V gene are SGHTA and FQGNSA. CDR3 sequence: CASSSESGKLPSGNTIYF. Here the CDR3 DNA reads TGTGCCAGCAGCTCCGAATCAGGAAAACTTCCCTCTGGAAACACCATATATTTT. The full variable domain, rest sourced from reference TRBV7-2 and TRBJ1-3, is GAGVSQSPSNKVTEKGKDVELRCDPISGHTALYWYRQSLGQGLEFLIYFQGNSAPDKSGLPSDRFSAERTGGSVSTLTIQRTQQEDSAVYLCASSSESGKLPSGNTIYFGEGSWLTVV.

The chain combines TRBV6-1 with TRBJ2-7, with D possibly matching TRBD1 (6 bases). Germline CDR1 is MNHNS and CDR2 is SASEGT. The CDR3 runs 14 residues. Trimming left V 1 base short and J 6 bases short, with 13 bases between. The CDR3 protein is CASSEGGRGAEQYF. The CDR3 DNA reads as TGTGCCAGCAGTGAAGGTGGCAGGGGAGCCGAGCAGTACTTC.

The chain employs TRBV6-5 and TRBJ1-2, with D tentatively TRBD1 (6 bases). The germline V gene encodes CDR1 MNHEY and CDR2 SVGAGI. Deletions cut 5 bases from V and 6 bases from J, with 13 bases between. The CDR3 has 13 residues. The DNA for the CDR3 is TGTGCCAGCAGTAGACAGGAGGAGAATGGCTACACCTTC. Its protein is CASSRQEENGYTF.

This clone appeared a single time. This chain joins TRBV19 and TRBJ2-1; D is perhaps TRBD1 (6 bases). This CDR3 contains 16 residues. Trimming took off 5 bases at V and 4 bases at J, with 18 bases between the two ends. The germline V gene has CDR1 LNHDA and CDR2 SQIVND (reference sequence). The chain's CDR3 is CASSWDATGAYNEQFF. The CDR3 DNA follows: TGTGCCAGTAGTTGGGATGCGACAGGTGCTTACAATGAGCAGTTCTTC.

The V call is TRBV19, the J call TRBJ2-7; TRBD1 matches at 8 bases. CDR3 size: 14 residues. Losses at the gene ends were 7 bases for V and 6 bases for J; bases not matched to a gene: 11. Germline V gives CDR1 LNHDA, CDR2 SQIVND (reference sequence). As DNA, the CDR3 is TGTGCCAGTATGAGTCAGGGGGCTGGTTCCGAGCAGTACTTC. Its translation: CASMSQGAGSEQYF.

The chain is built from TRBV7-8 and TRBJ2-2, with TRBD2 matching over 8 bases. Germline CDR1 and CDR2: SGHVS and FQNEAQ. V trimming: 0 bases; J trimming: 1 base; junction bases outside the gene matches: 16. The CDR3 runs 21 residues. The CDR3 here is CASSLADWMPGGVGNTGELFF. CDR3 bases: TGTGCCAGCAGCTTAGCGGATTGGATGCCGGGAGGGGTAGGGAACACCGGGGAGCTGTTTTTT.

This chain connects TRBV7-9 to TRBJ1-1; possibly TRBD1 for D (5 bases). V was clipped by 4 bases and J by 1 base, with 13 bases between them. The CDR3 runs 15 residues. Per germline, CDR1 SEHNR and CDR2 FQNEAQ (reference sequence). DNA of the CDR3: TGTGCCAGCAGCTGGGGACGGGGGACGAACACTGAAGCTTTCTTT. Its protein product is CASSWGRGTNTEAFF.

This clone appeared once. J is TRBJ1-3 and V is TRBV25-1; D not resolved. Trimming removed 6 bases at V and 4 bases at J, with 10 bases between. The CDR3 spans 13 residues. Germline loops: CDR1 MGHDK, CDR2 SYGVNS. CDR3 sequence: CASSNNGGNTIYF. DNA for the CDR3: TGTGCCAGCAGCAATAACGGGGGAAACACCATATATTTT.

The chain links TRBV4-1 to TRBJ2-1; D call uncertain. This CDR3 spans 16 amino acids. V lost 4 bases, J lost 8 bases, and 21 bases lay in between. Looked up from germline, CDR1 is MGHRA and CDR2 is YSYEKL. CDR3 bases: TGCGCCAGCAGCCCAGGCCCAGATCGGCTATACGATGAGCAGTTCTTC. Protein: CASSPGPDRLYDEQFF.

This chain links TRBV28 with TRBJ1-2, with a weak D call TRBD1 (5 bases). Trimming cost V 5 bases and J 3 bases, with 19 bases left between them. The CDR3 has 16 amino acids. Germline values: CDR1 MDHEN, CDR2 SYDVKM. The CDR3 spells CASSPITGGTYYGYTF. The CDR3 DNA follows: TGTGCCAGCAGTCCCATCACCGGAGGGACCTACTATGGCTACACCTTC.

The rearrangement uses TRBV27 and TRBJ1-1; 9 nucleotides agree with TRBD1. The V gene's germline CDR1 is MNHEY and CDR2 SMNVEV (reference sequence). The CDR3 is 15 residues long. The junction had 6 bases not matched to a gene; V was cut back by 6 bases and J by 1 base. CDR3 protein: CASRPRTGENTEAFF. In nucleotides, the CDR3 is TGTGCCAGCAGACCTCGGACAGGGGAGAACACTGAAGCTTTCTTT.

The V and J genes are TRBV5-1 and TRBJ2-5; D may be TRBD1 (6 bases). CDR3 length equals 16 residues. V was shortened by 3 bases and J by 1 base, with 16 bases between the two germline ends. Germline V gene sequence: CDR1 SGHRS, CDR2 YFSETQ. The CDR3 nucleotides read TGCGCCAGCAGCTACGGTTGGGAAGGGGGCCAAGAGACCCAGTACTTC. It encodes CASSYGWEGGQETQYF.

The chain has TRBV7-9 and TRBJ1-4; 7 bases match TRBD1. The germline V gene encodes CDR1 SEHNR and CDR2 FQNEAQ (reference sequence). The V and J ends lost 6 bases and 0 bases, in that order; junction bases with no gene match: 13. This CDR3 has 18 residues. CDR3 sequence: CASSPLTGLQATNEKLFF. Here the CDR3 DNA reads TGTGCCAGCAGTCCCTTGACAGGGCTACAAGCAACTAATGAAAAACTGTTTTTT. Full variable domain (outside the CDR3, taken from reference TRBV7-9 and TRBJ1-4): DTGVSQNPRHKITKRGQNVTFRCDPISEHNRLYWYRQTLGQGPEFLTYFQNEAQLEKSRLLSDRFSAERPKGSFSTLEIQRTEQGDSAMYLCASSPLTGLQATNEKLFFGSGTQLSVL.

In DNA form, the CDR3 reads TGTGCCAGCAGCTTGGAAGCCCAAGGGAGGGAAAAACTGTTTTTT. Protein product: CASSLEAQGREKLFF. This rearrangement joins TRBV5-4 to TRBJ1-4; D gene uncertain. V was trimmed by 0 bases and J by 8 bases, leaving 14 bases between them. The CDR3 has 15 amino acids. The germline V gene encodes CDR1 SGHNT and CDR2 YYREEE (reference sequence).